This T cell receptor beta chain was recovered during a study of control samples from healthy donors and cancer patients (TCRdb year 2020). Receptor libraries were prepared by the immunoSEQ multiplex PCR assay. TCRdb provides this immuneACCESS table in a form limited to in-frame rearrangements. Some clones are lacking; in checked studies, under half of them reflect an unresolved V gene, and why the rest are absent is not known. Across this sample there are 150,000 to 180,000 clones, with 93% seen only once. Under 2.5% of the sample is held by the ten biggest clonotypes. Regarding this clone: The specificity of this receptor is unknown. No qualities accompany the bases; no much larger clone lies one base away.

From the germline V gene, CDR1 is SGDLS and CDR2 is YYNGEE. The CDR3 runs 17 amino acids, cysteine and phenylalanine included. CDR3 DNA only is kept here, 51 bases in frame from base 1. After removal of 4 bases from V and 6 bases from J, the junction retains 17 bases not matched to a gene. The material sequenced was blood. The clonotype originates from a man aged 45 to 65 in good health. The rearrangement combines TRBV9 with TRBJ1-2; the central 8 bases match TRBD1. In nucleotides, the sequence is TGTGCCAGCAGCCTCGAGTGGGGGACGGCAGGGGGCAATGGCTACACCTTC. It specifies CASSLEWGTAGGNGYTF.